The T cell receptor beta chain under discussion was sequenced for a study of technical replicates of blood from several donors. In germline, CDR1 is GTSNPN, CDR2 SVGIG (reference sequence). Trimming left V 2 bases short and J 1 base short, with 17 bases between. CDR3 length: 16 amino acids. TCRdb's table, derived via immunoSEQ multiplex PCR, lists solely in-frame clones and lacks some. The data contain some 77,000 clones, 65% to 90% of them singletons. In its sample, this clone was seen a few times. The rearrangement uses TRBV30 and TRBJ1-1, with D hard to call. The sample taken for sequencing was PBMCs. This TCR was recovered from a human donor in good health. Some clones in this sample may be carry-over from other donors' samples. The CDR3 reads CAWSFGVLRPNTEAFF. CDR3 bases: TGTGCCTGGAGTTTCGGGGTCCTACGACCGAACACTGAAGCTTTCTTT.